The present TCR beta chain was sequenced within a study of T-cell reconstitution after alpha-beta-depleted transplantation in children. TCRbeta library construction was performed incorporating unique molecular identifiers. TCRdb re-called the PCR reads through MiXCR, storing one row per CDR3 protein. Of about 640,000 distinct CDR3 sequences in the sample, 16% were seen once. The CDR3 is made up of 14 amino acids. Losses at the gene ends were 0 bases for V and 1 base for J; bases not matched to a gene: 2. Germline V gene sequence: CDR1 SQVTM, CDR2 ANQGSEA. Source: PBMCs from the stem cell graft donor, taken from the stem cell graft. The gene calls are TRBV29-1 and TRBJ1-2; 7 bases match TRBD1. The sequence derives from a human donor who donated a stem cell graft to a child with acute myeloid leukemia. CDR3 residues: CSVEDRDSNYGYTF. CDR3 DNA sequence: TGCAGCGTTGAAGATCGGGACAGTAACTATGGCTACACCTTC.